This T cell receptor beta chain was retrieved from a study of cytomegalovirus exposure and HLA in healthy donors. The PCR had 60 Vbeta and 13 Jbeta primers. Profiled with immunoSEQ multiplex PCR; TCRdb holds only in-frame clones, not every one. The sample has around 100,000 clones, roughly 80% seen once; the top ten hold around a fifth. Study results and caveats: Being productive about 87% or about 30% of the time was typical of most TCR beta V segments in an earlier analysis.

Of note for this clone: Its target is unknown.

The CDR3 loop spans 16 amino acids. V was cut by 0 bases and J by 0 bases, with 7 bases left in between. Germline V gene data show CDR1 as SGHRS and CDR2 as YFSETQ. The chain couples TRBV5-1 to TRBJ2-6; D is perhaps TRBD2 (5 bases). This TCR came from a man aged 30 to 45 in good health and CMV-seropositive. Sequencing used PBMCs. CDR3 protein: CASSLEGSSGANVLTF. The CDR3 coding sequence is TGCGCCAGCAGCTTGGAAGGGAGCTCTGGGGCCAACGTCCTGACTTTC.